This entry lists 14 T cell receptor beta chains sequenced from one sample in a study of T cell repertoires in cytomegalovirus infection. These receptors lack a known antigen. TCRdb re-called the reads through MiXCR, storing one row per CDR3 protein. The data contain a few hundred thousand distinct CDR3 sequences, just under 35% of them seen just once; the ten biggest clones take up roughly 13%. The source material was cultured PBMCs, sampled from culture after CMV antigen stimulation. The receptor source for this set is a human donor in good health (CMV status not recorded). Some clones in this sample may be carry-over from other donors' samples.

This clonotype showed up just a few times. This chain connects TRBV11-2 to TRBJ2-1; TRBD2 matches at 12 bases. The CDR3 is 15 residues long. Losses at the gene ends were 5 bases for V and 3 bases for J; bases not matched to a gene: 2. The germline gives CDR1 SGHAT, CDR2 FQNNGV. The CDR3 nucleotides are TGTGCCAGCAGCAGGACTAGCGGGATCTACAATGAGCAGTTCTTC. Its translation is CASSRTSGIYNEQFF.

This chain links TRBV10-3 with TRBJ2-7, with D perhaps TRBD1 (6 bases). Trimming cost V 2 bases and J 5 bases, with 13 bases left between them. Germline CDR1 ENHRY, CDR2 SYGVKD. This CDR3 has 14 residues. CDR3 sequence: CAISEPNRENEQYF. In DNA, the CDR3 is TGTGCCATCAGTGAGCCCAACAGGGAAAACGAGCAGTACTTC.

This clonotype was counted only a few times. The chain links TRBV7-2 to TRBJ2-7; the D gene is possibly TRBD2 (5 bases). V lost 5 bases and J 0 bases, leaving 14 bases between the germline ends. CDR3 length: 15 residues. Germline CDR1 SGHTA, CDR2 FQGNSA. The chain's CDR3 is CASSLEAVSSYEQYV. DNA for the CDR3: TGTGCCAGCAGCCTGGAAGCGGTTTCCTCCTACGAGCAGTACGTC.

The V and J genes are TRBV7-2 and TRBJ1-2, with D possibly matching TRBD1 (6 bases). Trimming shortened V by 5 bases and J by 5 bases, and 9 bases separated the two germline ends. Looked up from germline, CDR1 is SGHTA and CDR2 is FQGNSA. The CDR3 spans 12 residues. Written as DNA, the CDR3 is TGTGCCAGCAGCGAAGGGGGGTATGGCTACACCTTC. This sequence encodes CASSEGGYGYTF.

The chain combines TRBV7-6 with TRBJ2-3; D may be TRBD1 (5 bases). The CDR3 sequence is 16 residues long. CDR1 is SGHVS and CDR2 is FNYEAQ in the germline V gene. V gave up 6 bases and J gave up 5 bases, with 21 bases separating them. CDR3 sequence (DNA): TGTGCCAGCAGTGGACAAGACTGGAGAGTAAGAGATACGCAGTATTTT. It specifies CASSGQDWRVRDTQYF. Supplemented by reference TRBV7-6 and TRBJ2-3, the full variable domain reads GAGVSQSPRYKVTKRGQDVALRCDPISGHVSLYWYRQALGQGPEFLTYFNYEAQQDKSGLPNDRFSAERPEGSISTLTIQRTEQRDSAMYRCASSGQDWRVRDTQYFGPGTRLTVL.

The J gene is TRBJ2-5, the V gene TRBV6-1, with D possibly TRBD1 on 5 matching bases. Germline loops: CDR1 MNHNS, CDR2 SASEGT. The germline V and J ends were trimmed by 2 bases and 4 bases, with 5 bases remaining between them. The CDR3 has 12 amino acids. The CDR3 bases are TGTGCCAGCAGTGAACAGGGAGAGACCCAGTACTTC. Encoded protein: CASSEQGETQYF.

The chain combines TRBV11-2 with TRBJ2-7; TRBD2 aligns across 10 bases. Germline trimming cut 2 bases from V and 6 bases from J; bases unmatched to any gene: 7. The germline V gene encodes CDR1 SGHAT and CDR2 FQNNGV. There are 15 residues in the CDR3. CDR3 bases: TGTGCCAGCAGCTTACTAGCGGGAGTGATACCCGAGCAGTACGTC. Translating gives CASSLLAGVIPEQYV.

The V gene is TRBV7-6, the J gene TRBJ2-1, with D possibly TRBD2 on 6 matching bases. V was shortened by 4 bases and J by 7 bases, with 11 bases between the two germline ends. Germline V gives CDR1 SGHVS, CDR2 FNYEAQ. The CDR3 covers 13 residues. The CDR3 sequence: CASSSQSGNEQFF. The CDR3 region has the DNA TGTGCCAGCAGCTCCCAAAGCGGGAATGAGCAGTTCTTC. The full variable domain, in which reference TRBV7-6 and TRBJ2-1 provide the parts outside the CDR3, is GAGVSQSPRYKVTKRGQDVALRCDPISGHVSLYWYRQALGQGPEFLTYFNYEAQQDKSGLPNDRFSAERPEGSISTLTIQRTEQRDSAMYRCASSSQSGNEQFFGPGTRLTVL.

This clonotype was found many times. The chain joins TRBV7-2 to TRBJ2-5; D call uncertain. CDR1 and CDR2 from the germline V gene are SGHTA and FQGNSA. Trimming shortened V by 4 bases and J by 5 bases, and 5 bases separated the two germline ends. The CDR3 length is 11 residues. This CDR3 is CASSSRETQYF. CDR3 coding DNA: TGTGCCAGCAGCTCCAGGGAGACCCAGTACTTC.

CDR3 loop: CASSTGLAGASYNEQFF. CDR3 nucleotide sequence: TGCGCCAGCAGCACGGGCCTAGCGGGAGCCTCCTACAATGAGCAGTTCTTC. The V gene is TRBV5-1, the J gene TRBJ2-1, with TRBD2 identical over 10 bases. Germline lookup yields CDR1 SGHRS and CDR2 YFSETQ. V trimming: 4 bases; J trimming: 0 bases; junction bases outside the gene matches: 7. The CDR3 covers 17 residues.

This chain connects TRBV19 to TRBJ1-1, with D perhaps TRBD1 (5 bases). The CDR3 contains 15 residues. Trimming pared 8 bases from V and 0 bases from J, leaving 16 bases between. Germline lookup yields CDR1 LNHDA and CDR2 SQIVND (reference sequence). In DNA, the CDR3 is TGTGCCAGTGATGGGAGGGGCAATATGAACACTGAAGCTTTCTTT. This encodes CASDGRGNMNTEAFF.

This chain uses TRBV11-2 with TRBJ2-7; TRBD2 matches at 11 bases. The junction had 3 bases not matched to a gene; V was cut back by 1 base and J by 7 bases. Germline CDR1 is SGHAT and CDR2 is FQNNGV. CDR3 length equals 14 residues. The CDR3 loop is CASSLVAGGREQYV. CDR3 nucleotide sequence: TGTGCCAGCAGCTTAGTAGCGGGAGGGCGTGAGCAGTACGTC.

This clonotype appeared a few times. The V and J genes are TRBV15 and TRBJ1-2; D remains unclear. CDR1 and CDR2 (germline): LNHNV, YYDKDF (reference sequence). The V gene lost 0 bases and the J gene lost 1 base, with 9 bases spanning the gap. This CDR3 contains 15 residues. This CDR3 is CATSRDEEINYGYTF. DNA of the CDR3: TGTGCCACCAGCAGAGATGAAGAAATTAACTATGGCTACACCTTC.

The chain links TRBV5-4 to TRBJ2-1, with D unclear. The V and J ends lost 0 bases and 10 bases respectively, with 8 bases between them. Germline assignment: CDR1 SGHNT and CDR2 YYREEE (reference sequence). The CDR3 extends over 12 amino acids. In DNA form, the CDR3 reads TGTGCCAGCAGCTTGGTGGGGAAGGAGCAGTTCTTC. This gives the protein CASSLVGKEQFF.